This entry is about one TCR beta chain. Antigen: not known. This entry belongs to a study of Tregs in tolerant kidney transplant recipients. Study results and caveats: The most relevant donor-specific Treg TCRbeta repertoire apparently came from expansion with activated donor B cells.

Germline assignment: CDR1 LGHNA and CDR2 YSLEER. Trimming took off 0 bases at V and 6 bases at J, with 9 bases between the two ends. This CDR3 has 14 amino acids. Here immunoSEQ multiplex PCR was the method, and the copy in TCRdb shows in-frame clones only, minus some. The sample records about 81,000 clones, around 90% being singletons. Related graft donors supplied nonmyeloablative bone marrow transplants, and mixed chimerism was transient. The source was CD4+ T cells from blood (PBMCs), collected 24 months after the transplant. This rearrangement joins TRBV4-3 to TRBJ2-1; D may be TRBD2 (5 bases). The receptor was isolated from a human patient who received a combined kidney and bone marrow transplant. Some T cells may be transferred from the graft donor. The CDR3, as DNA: TGCGCCAGCAGCCAAGAGCGGCTAGCCAATGAGCAGTTCTTC. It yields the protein CASSQERLANEQFF.